This TCR beta chain was profiled in a study of blood T cell repertoires in COVID-19. Data came from immunoSEQ multiplex PCR; TCRdb stores just in-frame clones and leaves some out. The sample shows roughly 190,000 clones, roughly four fifths of them seen only once. This clone was detected a few times. The V gene's germline CDR1 is SGHTA and CDR2 FQGNSA. V lost 3 bases and J lost 2; bases outside the gene matches: 15. CDR3 length equals 19 residues. V usage is TRBV7-2 and J usage is TRBJ2-3; TRBD2 matches 9 bases. This TCR was recovered from a woman aged 35 to 49 with acute or convalescent COVID-19. Sequencing was done on a sample of peripheral blood. The CDR3 is CASSFLPFGSGSTTDTQYF. The CDR3 coding sequence is TGTGCCAGCAGCTTCCTTCCGTTTGGTAGCGGGAGCACCACAGATACGCAGTATTTT. The variable domain in full, with the rest retrieved from reference TRBV7-2 and TRBJ2-3, is GAGVSQSPSNKVTEKGKDVELRCDPISGHTALYWYRQSLGQGLEFLIYFQGNSAPDKSGLPSDRFSAERTGGSVSTLTIQRTQQEDSAVYLCASSFLPFGSGSTTDTQYFGPGTRLTVL.